The 21 T cell receptor beta chains presented below share a single source sample, sequenced in a study of cytomegalovirus exposure and HLA in healthy donors. 13 Jbeta primers and 60 Vbeta primers were used for the PCR. This table comes from immunoSEQ multiplex PCR, and its TCRdb copy is limited to in-frame clones, with some not included. The sample holds some 130,000 clones; about 74% are singletons and the top ten take over 2%. The sequencing input was PBMCs. All receptors come from a young man in good health and CMV-seronegative.

Only a few counts were recorded for this clone. V and J are TRBV4-2 and TRBJ1-2, with 8 bases matching TRBD1. Germline lookup yields CDR1 LGHNA and CDR2 YNFKEQ. The CDR3 sequence is 15 residues long. The V gene end was trimmed by 6 bases and the J gene end by 1 base; junction bases not matched to a gene: 7. CDR3 sequence (DNA): TGTGCCAGCAGAACCCAGGGGGCTGTTAACTATGGCTACACCTTC. Its protein product is CASRTQGAVNYGYTF.

V and J are TRBV2 and TRBJ1-3, with a tentative D call TRBD1 (5 bases). V was clipped by 4 bases and J by 3 bases, with 16 bases between them. Germline V gene data show CDR1 as SNHLY and CDR2 as FYNNEI. The CDR3 contains 16 residues. DNA for the CDR3: TGTGCCAGCAGTGTTGGGGACCGGGGGGGTGGAAACACCATATATTTT. Protein sequence: CASSVGDRGGGNTIYF.

This clone has a handful of counts. The chain is built from TRBV5-4 and TRBJ2-1, with 7 nucleotides matching TRBD2. With V trimmed by 4 bases and J by 7 bases, 17 bases remained unmatched. This CDR3 is 17 amino acids long. Germline lookup yields CDR1 SGHNT and CDR2 YYREEE (reference sequence). DNA for the CDR3: TGTGCCAGCAGCCCCACACGTGGACTAGGTGCTGTAAATGAGCAGTTCTTC. Translating it yields CASSPTRGLGAVNEQFF.

This chain connects TRBV6-5 to TRBJ2-7, with D possibly being TRBD2 (6 bases). This CDR3 region has 14 residues. Germline assignment: CDR1 MNHEY and CDR2 SVGAGI. The V and J ends lost 8 bases and 0 bases respectively, with 14 bases between them. The CDR3 DNA reads as TGTGCCAGCGGCGCTAGCGCCAGCTCCTACGAGCAGTACTTC. The encoded protein is CASGASASSYEQYF.

The V call is TRBV5-1, the J call TRBJ1-1; TRBD1 agrees at 8 bases. The trim removed 5 bases at V and 1 base at J, leaving 7 bases unmatched. CDR3 length: 15 amino acids. Germline CDR1 and CDR2: SGHRS and YFSETQ. The CDR3 reads CASRPTTGGNTEAFF. DNA of the CDR3: TGCGCCAGCAGACCAACTACAGGGGGGAACACTGAAGCTTTCTTT.

The chain couples TRBV29-1 to TRBJ1-2; D perhaps matches TRBD1 (6 bases). V lost 3 bases to trimming and J lost 5 bases, with 13 bases between them. Per germline, CDR1 SQVTM and CDR2 ANQGSEA. The CDR3 runs 13 residues. CDR3 coding DNA: TGCAGCGTTGACCACACAGGGAAATATGGCTACACCTTC. It specifies CSVDHTGKYGYTF.

This chain joins TRBV15 and TRBJ1-4; 7 nucleotides agree with TRBD1. The CDR3 is 15 residues long. The J segment lost 4 bases and the V segment lost 2 bases, leaving 4 bases of the junction unmatched. Germline V CDR1 and CDR2: LNHNV, YYDKDF (reference sequence). CDR3 DNA sequence: TGTGCCACCAGCAGAACGGGACAGAATAATGAAAAACTGTTTTTT. Its translation: CATSRTGQNNEKLFF.

The rearrangement links TRBV2 to TRBJ2-2; tentative D call: TRBD2 (6 bases). With 5 bases removed from V and 1 base from J, the gap between germline ends came to 11 bases. The CDR3 spans 15 residues. Per germline, CDR1 SNHLY and CDR2 FYNNEI. The CDR3 DNA reads as TGTGCCAGCAGTTACCTAGCGTTGAACACCGGGGAGCTGTTTTTT. Protein: CASSYLALNTGELFF.

The CDR3 protein is CASSFVTSGTYNEQFF. The CDR3 region has the DNA TGCGCCAGCAGCTTCGTGACTAGCGGGACTTACAATGAGCAGTTCTTC. J is TRBJ2-1 and V is TRBV5-1; 11 bases map to TRBD2. This CDR3 is 16 amino acids long. Germline trimming cut 2 bases from V and 4 bases from J; bases unmatched to any gene: 5. Germline V gene lookup returns CDR1 SGHRS and CDR2 YFSETQ. Based on the CDR3 plus reference TRBV5-1 and TRBJ2-1, the full variable domain is KAGVTQTPRYLIKTRGQQVTLSCSPISGHRSVSWYQQTPGQGLQFLFEYFSETQRNKGNFPGRFSGRQFSNSRSEMNVSTLELGDSALYLCASSFVTSGTYNEQFFGPGTRLTVL.

The V call is TRBV18, the J call TRBJ1-4; unclear D gene. The germline V gene has CDR1 KGHSH and CDR2 LQKENI. The germline V and J ends were trimmed by 2 bases and 0 bases, with 13 bases remaining between them. This CDR3 region has 17 residues. The CDR3 DNA is TGTGCCAGCTCACCAGTTGCTCGGCGGGCAACTAATGAAAAACTGTTTTTT. This codes for CASSPVARRATNEKLFF.

The rearrangement links TRBV19 to TRBJ1-2, with a weak D call TRBD1 (6 bases). Trimming cost V 5 bases and J 8 bases, with 18 bases left between them. This CDR3 has 14 residues. Germline CDR1 LNHDA, CDR2 SQIVND (reference sequence). CDR3 residues: CASSSRTDWRGYTF. As DNA, the CDR3 is TGTGCCAGTAGTTCCCGGACAGATTGGAGAGGCTACACCTTC. Full variable domain (outside the CDR3, taken from reference TRBV19 and TRBJ1-2): DGGITQSPKYLFRKEGQNVTLSCEQNLNHDAMYWYRQDPGQGLRLIYYSQIVNDFQKGDIAEGYSVSREKKESFPLTVTSAQKNPTAFYLCASSSRTDWRGYTFGSGTRLTVV.

This sequence joins TRBV5-1 and TRBJ2-3; 9 nucleotides agree with TRBD1. J gave up 2 bases and V 3 bases, and 4 bases lay outside the gene matches. The length of the CDR3 is 15 residues. CDR1 is SGHRS, CDR2 YFSETQ, per germline. The DNA for the CDR3 is TGCGCCAGCAGCTCCGGGACAGGGACCACAGATACGCAGTATTTT. This encodes CASSSGTGTTDTQYF.

This clone turned up a few times. This rearrangement joins TRBV19 to TRBJ2-7; 7 nucleotides agree with TRBD1. The CDR3 sequence is 14 residues long. V lost 3 bases to trimming and J lost 5 bases; unmatched junction nucleotides: 7. CDR1 and CDR2 from the germline V gene are LNHDA and SQIVND (reference sequence). CDR3 loop: CASSITGVANEQYF. CDR3 nucleotides: TGTGCCAGTAGTATCACAGGGGTGGCGAACGAGCAGTACTTC.

Points on this clone: Its ends do not fully match the called genes, so a read error is possible. This chain connects TRBV7-7 to TRBJ2-2, with 7 nucleotides matching TRBD2. The germline V gene has CDR1 SSHAT and CDR2 FNYEAQ (reference sequence). The CDR3 runs 15 residues. The CDR3 DNA follows: TGTGCTAGCAGCTTAGCTGCGGGAGCGTCCGGGGAGCTGTTTTTT. Protein product: CASSLAAGASGELFF.

This clone was recorded once. This chain connects TRBV30 to TRBJ2-7; D unclear. V dropped 2 bases and J dropped 5 bases, with 7 bases sitting between them. Germline V CDR1 and CDR2: GTSNPN, SVGIG (reference sequence). CDR3 length: 11 amino acids. CDR3 DNA: TGTGCCTGGAGTAGTTCGGACGAGCAGTACTTC. It encodes CAWSSSDEQYF.

The rearrangement joins TRBV27 to TRBJ1-5, with 10 bases aligning to TRBD1. CDR3 length: 14 residues. Trimming removed 4 bases from V and 9 bases from J; junction bases left unmatched: 6. Germline CDR1 MNHEY, CDR2 SMNVEV (reference sequence). The CDR3 nucleotides read TGTGCCAGCAGTTCATCGACAGGGGGCCTGCCCCAGCATTTT. Translation gives CASSSSTGGLPQHF.

The chain has TRBV9 and TRBJ1-3; 7 bases align to TRBD1. The CDR3 totals 16 residues. Germline V lookup: CDR1 SGDLS, CDR2 YYNGEE. Trimming cost V 4 bases and J 2 bases; bases outside gene matches: 9. The CDR3 DNA sequence: TGTGCCAGCAGCCTACGGGACAGAGGTGCTGGAAACACCATATATTTT. It translates to CASSLRDRGAGNTIYF.

The sample holds a few counts of this clone. The V and J genes are TRBV7-6 and TRBJ2-5, with TRBD1 matching 8 bases. This CDR3 region has 14 residues. The germline gives CDR1 SGHVS, CDR2 FNYEAQ. V lost 5 bases to trimming and J lost 2 bases; unmatched junction nucleotides: 4. The CDR3 DNA is TGTGCCAGCAGCGCTGACAGGGGTCAAGAGACCCAGTACTTC. Its protein is CASSADRGQETQYF.

The chain is built from TRBV4-1 and TRBJ1-5; 7 nucleotides match TRBD1. Germline CDR1 reads MGHRA; CDR2 reads YSYEKL. CDR3 length: 15 amino acids. J was trimmed by 3 bases and V by 3 bases; bases with no gene match: 5. The CDR3 DNA reads TGCGCCAGCAGCCACGCCGGGACAGACAATCAGCCCCAGCATTTT. Protein product: CASSHAGTDNQPQHF.

The V and J genes are TRBV6-5 and TRBJ1-1; unclear D gene. In germline, CDR1 is MNHEY, CDR2 SVGAGI. This CDR3 contains 11 residues. V was shortened by 11 bases and J by 1 base, with 8 bases between the two germline ends. The CDR3 reads CAAKRNTEAFF. DNA of the CDR3: TGTGCCGCCAAGCGGAACACTGAAGCTTTCTTT.

The gene calls are TRBV11-3 and TRBJ1-1; D is perhaps TRBD1 (6 bases). V lost 5 bases and J 5 bases, leaving 12 bases between the germline ends. CDR1 and CDR2 (germline): SGHNT, YENEEA. There are 13 residues in the CDR3. The CDR3 is CASSPGGRTEAFF. For the CDR3, the DNA is TGTGCCAGCAGCCCCGGGGGGCGGACTGAAGCTTTCTTT.